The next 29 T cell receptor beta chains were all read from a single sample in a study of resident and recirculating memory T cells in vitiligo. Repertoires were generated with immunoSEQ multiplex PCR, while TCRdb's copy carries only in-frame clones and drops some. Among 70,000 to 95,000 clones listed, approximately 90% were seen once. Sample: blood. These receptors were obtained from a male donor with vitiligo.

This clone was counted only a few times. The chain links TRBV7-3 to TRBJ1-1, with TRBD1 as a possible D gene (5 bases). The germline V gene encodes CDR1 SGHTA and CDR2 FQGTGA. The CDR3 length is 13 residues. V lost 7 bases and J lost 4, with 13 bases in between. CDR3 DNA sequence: TGTGCCAGCACCTCACAGGTCGGCACTGAAGCTTTCTTT. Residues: CASTSQVGTEAFF.

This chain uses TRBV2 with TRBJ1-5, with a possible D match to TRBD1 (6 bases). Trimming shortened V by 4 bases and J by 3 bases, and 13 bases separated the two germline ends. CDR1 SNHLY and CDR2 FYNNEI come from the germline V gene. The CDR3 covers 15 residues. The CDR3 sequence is CASSARTATNQPQHF. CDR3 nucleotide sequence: TGTGCCAGCAGTGCAAGGACAGCGACCAATCAGCCCCAGCATTTT.

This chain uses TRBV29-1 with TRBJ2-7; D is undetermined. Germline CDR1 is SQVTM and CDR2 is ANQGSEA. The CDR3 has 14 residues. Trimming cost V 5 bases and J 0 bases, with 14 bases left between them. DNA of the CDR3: TGCAGCGTTCCAGCACAGAAAGGCTCCTACGAGCAGTACTTC. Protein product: CSVPAQKGSYEQYF.

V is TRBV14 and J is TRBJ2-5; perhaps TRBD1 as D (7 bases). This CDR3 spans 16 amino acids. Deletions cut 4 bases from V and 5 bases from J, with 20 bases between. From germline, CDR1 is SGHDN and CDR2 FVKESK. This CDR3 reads CASSPGDSPGEETQYF. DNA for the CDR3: TGTGCCAGCAGCCCAGGGGACAGCCCGGGGGAGGAGACCCAGTACTTC.

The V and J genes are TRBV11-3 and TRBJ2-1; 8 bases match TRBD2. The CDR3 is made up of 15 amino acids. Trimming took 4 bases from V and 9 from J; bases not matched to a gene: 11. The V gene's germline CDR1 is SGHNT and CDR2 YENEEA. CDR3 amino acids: CASSSLAGPPGEQFF. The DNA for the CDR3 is TGTGCCAGCAGCTCATTAGCGGGGCCACCCGGTGAGCAGTTCTTC.

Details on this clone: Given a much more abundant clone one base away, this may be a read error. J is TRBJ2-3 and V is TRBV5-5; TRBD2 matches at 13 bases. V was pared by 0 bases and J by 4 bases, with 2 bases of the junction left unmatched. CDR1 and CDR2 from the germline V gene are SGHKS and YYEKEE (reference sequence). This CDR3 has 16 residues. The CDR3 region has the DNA TGTGCCAGCAGCTTGGGACTAGCGGGAGGTTCAGATACGCAGTATTTT. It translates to CASSLGLAGGSDTQYF.

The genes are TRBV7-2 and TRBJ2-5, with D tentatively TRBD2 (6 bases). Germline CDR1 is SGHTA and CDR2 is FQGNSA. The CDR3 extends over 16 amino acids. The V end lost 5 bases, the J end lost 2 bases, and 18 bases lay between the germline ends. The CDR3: CASSPALGGGQETQYF. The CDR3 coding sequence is TGTGCCAGCAGCCCCGCCCTCGGTGGGGGGCAAGAGACCCAGTACTTC.

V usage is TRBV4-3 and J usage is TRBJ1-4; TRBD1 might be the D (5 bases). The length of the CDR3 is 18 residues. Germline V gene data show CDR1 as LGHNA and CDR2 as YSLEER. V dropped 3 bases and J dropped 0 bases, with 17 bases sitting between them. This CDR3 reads CASSQDPGGDATNEKLFF. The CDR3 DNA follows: TGCGCCAGCAGCCAGGACCCCGGGGGGGATGCAACTAATGAAAAACTGTTTTTT.

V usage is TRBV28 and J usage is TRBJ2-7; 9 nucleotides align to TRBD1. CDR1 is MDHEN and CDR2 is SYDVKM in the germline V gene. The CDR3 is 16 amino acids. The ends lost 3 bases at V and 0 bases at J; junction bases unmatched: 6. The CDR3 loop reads CASSFGTGSFSYEQYF. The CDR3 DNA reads TGTGCCAGCAGTTTTGGGACAGGGTCTTTCTCCTACGAGCAGTACTTC.

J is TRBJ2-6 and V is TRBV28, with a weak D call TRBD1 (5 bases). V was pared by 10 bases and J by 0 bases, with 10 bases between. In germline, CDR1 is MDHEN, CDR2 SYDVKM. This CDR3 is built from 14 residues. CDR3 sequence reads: CATRQSSGANVLTF. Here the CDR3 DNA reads TGTGCCACCAGACAGAGCTCTGGGGCCAACGTCCTGACTTTC.

This CDR3 reads CASSLGGGRALSEQYF. The DNA for the CDR3 is TGTGCCAGCAGCTTGGGGGGCGGGAGGGCATTGAGCGAGCAGTACTTC. The chain recombines TRBV7-6 with TRBJ2-7, with 9 bases fitting TRBD2. This CDR3 is 16 amino acids long. Germline CDR1 SGHVS, CDR2 FNYEAQ. J gave up 6 bases and V 3 bases, and 12 bases lay outside the gene matches.

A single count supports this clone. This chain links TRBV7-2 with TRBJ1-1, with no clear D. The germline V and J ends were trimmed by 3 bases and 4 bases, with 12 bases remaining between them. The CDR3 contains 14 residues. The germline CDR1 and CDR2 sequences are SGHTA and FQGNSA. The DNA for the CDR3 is TGTGCCAGCAGCTTGATTGGATGGAGCACTGAAGCTTTCTTT. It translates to CASSLIGWSTEAFF.

The CDR3 loop is CASSRALGTGDQETQYF. In nucleotides, the CDR3 is TGTGCCAGCAGCCGCGCGCTCGGGACAGGGGACCAAGAGACCCAGTACTTC. V is TRBV14 and J is TRBJ2-5; 10 bases line up with TRBD1. The CDR3 loop spans 17 amino acids. Germline V CDR1 and CDR2: SGHDN, FVKESK. Trimming took 4 bases from V and 0 from J; bases not matched to a gene: 8.

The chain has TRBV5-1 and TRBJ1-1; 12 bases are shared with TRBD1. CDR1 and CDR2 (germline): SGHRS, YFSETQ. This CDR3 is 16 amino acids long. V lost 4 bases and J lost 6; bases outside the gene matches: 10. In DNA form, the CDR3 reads TGCGCCAGCAGCCCTATCGGGACAGGGGGCAGCGCTGAAGCTTTCTTT. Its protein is CASSPIGTGGSAEAFF.

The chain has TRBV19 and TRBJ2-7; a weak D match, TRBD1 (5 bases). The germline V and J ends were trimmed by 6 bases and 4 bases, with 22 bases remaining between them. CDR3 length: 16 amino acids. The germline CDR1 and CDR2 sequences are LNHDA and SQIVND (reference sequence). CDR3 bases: TGTGCCAGTAGAGTGGTGGGGCAGGGTGTCGGGTACGAGCAGTACTTC. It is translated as CASRVVGQGVGYEQYF.

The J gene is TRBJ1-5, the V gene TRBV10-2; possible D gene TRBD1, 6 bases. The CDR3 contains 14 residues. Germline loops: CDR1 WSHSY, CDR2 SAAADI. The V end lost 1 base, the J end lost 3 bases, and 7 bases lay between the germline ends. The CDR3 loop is CASSEWTDNQPQHF. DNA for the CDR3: TGCGCCAGCAGTGAGTGGACAGACAATCAGCCCCAGCATTTT.

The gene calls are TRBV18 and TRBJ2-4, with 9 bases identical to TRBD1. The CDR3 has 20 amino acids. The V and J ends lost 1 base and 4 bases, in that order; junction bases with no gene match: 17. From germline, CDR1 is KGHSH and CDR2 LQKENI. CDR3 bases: TGTGCCAGCTCACCACGGTTGAGCGGGACAGGGATTAGCTTGAAAAACATTCAGTACTTC. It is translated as CASSPRLSGTGISLKNIQYF.

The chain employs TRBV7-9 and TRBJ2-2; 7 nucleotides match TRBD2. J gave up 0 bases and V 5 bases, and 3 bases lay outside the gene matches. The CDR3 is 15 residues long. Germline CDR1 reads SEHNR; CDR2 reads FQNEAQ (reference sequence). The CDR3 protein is CASSPGTTNTGELFF. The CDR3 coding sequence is TGTGCCAGCAGCCCCGGGACTACGAACACCGGGGAGCTGTTTTTT.

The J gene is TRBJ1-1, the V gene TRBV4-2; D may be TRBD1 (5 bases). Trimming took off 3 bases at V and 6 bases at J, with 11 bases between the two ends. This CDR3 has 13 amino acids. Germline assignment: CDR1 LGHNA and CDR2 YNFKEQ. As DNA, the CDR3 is TGTGCCAGCAGCCATCTCGGGACTTCTGAAGCTTTCTTT. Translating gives CASSHLGTSEAFF.

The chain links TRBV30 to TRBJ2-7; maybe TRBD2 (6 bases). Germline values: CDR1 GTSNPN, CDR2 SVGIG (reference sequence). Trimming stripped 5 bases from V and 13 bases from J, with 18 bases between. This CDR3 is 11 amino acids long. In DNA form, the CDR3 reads TGTGCCTGGGGAAGGGAGGCCTTGGTTTACTTC. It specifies CAWGREALVYF. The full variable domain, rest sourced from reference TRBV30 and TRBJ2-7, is SQTIHQWPATLVQPVGSPLSLECTVEGTSNPNLYWYRQAAGRGLQLLFYSVGIGQISSEVPQNLSASRPQDRQFILSSKKLLLSDSGFYLCAWGREALVYFGPGTRLTVT.

The CDR3 nucleotides are TGTGCCAGCAGCTTAGCGGGAGGACAAGATACGCAGTATTTT. It codes for CASSLAGGQDTQYF. V is TRBV6-5 and J is TRBJ2-3; 10 nucleotides align to TRBD2. The CDR3 has 14 amino acids. Germline V gene lookup returns CDR1 MNHEY and CDR2 SVGAGI. Unmatched junction bases numbered 5, after V lost 6 bases and J lost 5 bases.

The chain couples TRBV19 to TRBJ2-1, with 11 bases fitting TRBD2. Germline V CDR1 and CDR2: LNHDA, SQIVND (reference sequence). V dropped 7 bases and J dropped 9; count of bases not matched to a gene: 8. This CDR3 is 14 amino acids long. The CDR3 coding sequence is TGTGCCAGTACGCCACTAGCGGGGGTGAGTGAGCAGTTCTTC. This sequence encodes CASTPLAGVSEQFF.

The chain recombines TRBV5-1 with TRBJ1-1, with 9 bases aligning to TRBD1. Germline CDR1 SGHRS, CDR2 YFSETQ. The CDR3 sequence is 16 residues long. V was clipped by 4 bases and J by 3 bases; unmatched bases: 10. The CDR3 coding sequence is TGCGCCAGCAGCATCGGACAGGGGAGGAAGGACACTGAAGCTTTCTTT. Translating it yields CASSIGQGRKDTEAFF.

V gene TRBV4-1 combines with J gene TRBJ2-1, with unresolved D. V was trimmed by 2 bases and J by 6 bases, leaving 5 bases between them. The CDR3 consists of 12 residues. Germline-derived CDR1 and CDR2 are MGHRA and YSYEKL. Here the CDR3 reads CASSQKRNEQFF. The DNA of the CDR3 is TGCGCCAGCAGCCAAAAGCGCAATGAGCAGTTCTTC.

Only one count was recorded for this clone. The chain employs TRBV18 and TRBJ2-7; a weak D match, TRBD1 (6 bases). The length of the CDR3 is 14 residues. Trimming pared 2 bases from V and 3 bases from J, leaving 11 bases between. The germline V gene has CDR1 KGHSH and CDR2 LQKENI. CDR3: CASSPLGAFYEQYF. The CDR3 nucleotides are TGTGCCAGCTCACCATTGGGGGCCTTCTACGAGCAGTACTTC.

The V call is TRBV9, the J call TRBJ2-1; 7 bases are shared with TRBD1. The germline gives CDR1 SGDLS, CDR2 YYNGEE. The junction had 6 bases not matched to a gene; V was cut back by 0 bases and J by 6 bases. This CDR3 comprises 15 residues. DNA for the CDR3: TGTGCCAGCAGCGTAGAAGGGACAGAGATCAATGAGCAGTTCTTC. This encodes CASSVEGTEINEQFF.

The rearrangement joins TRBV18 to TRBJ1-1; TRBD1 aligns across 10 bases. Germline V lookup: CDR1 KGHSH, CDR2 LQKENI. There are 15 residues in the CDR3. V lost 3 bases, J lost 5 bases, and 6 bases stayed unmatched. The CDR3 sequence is CASSPRQGAWTEAFF. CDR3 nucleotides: TGTGCCAGCTCACCCCGACAGGGGGCGTGGACTGAAGCTTTCTTT.

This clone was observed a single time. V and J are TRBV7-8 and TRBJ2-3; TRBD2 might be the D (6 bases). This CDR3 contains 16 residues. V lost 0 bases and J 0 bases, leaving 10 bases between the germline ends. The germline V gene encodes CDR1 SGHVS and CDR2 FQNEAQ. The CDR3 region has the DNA TGTGCCAGCAGCTTAGCGCTTGCGGGAAGCACAGATACGCAGTATTTT. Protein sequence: CASSLALAGSTDTQYF.

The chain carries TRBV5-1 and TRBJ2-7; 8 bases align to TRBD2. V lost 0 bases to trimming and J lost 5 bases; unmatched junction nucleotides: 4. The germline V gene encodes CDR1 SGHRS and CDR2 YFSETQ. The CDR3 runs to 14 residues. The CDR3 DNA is TGCGCCAGCAGCTTGGGAGGACTAGCTGACGAGCAGTACTTC. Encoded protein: CASSLGGLADEQYF.